This is a list of T cell receptor beta chains from one sample in a study of blood T cell repertoires in COVID-19. Only in-frame clones appear in the TCRdb table, and some are missing; sequencing was by immunoSEQ multiplex PCR. The sample includes around 67,000 clones, about 86% of them seen just once. The material sequenced was peripheral blood. Receptor source: a man aged 50 or older with active COVID-19. Both conserved end residues are part of each CDR3. The order of the fields is J gene, CDR3 length, D gene, V gene, clone size, CDR3 DNA, CDR3 protein. The D gene is left open where the match is weak. A clone size is listed for some rows: how often the clone was seen (once, few, many), or a class if it is expanded.

TRBJ2-7,14,TRBD1,TRBV2,.,TGTGCCAGCAGCGTGGGACAGGGATCCTACGAGCAGTACTTC,CASSVGQGSYEQYF
TRBJ1-3,18,.,TRBV3-1/TRBV3-2,.,TGTGCCAGCAGCCAAGATCTGACAGCCTCGAGCTCTGGAAACACCATATATTTT,CASSQDLTASSSGNTIYF
TRBJ2-7,15,.,TRBV9,.,TGTGCCAGCAGCCGGCTGGAGGGGAGCTCCTACGAGCAGTACTTC,CASSRLEGSSYEQYF
TRBJ2-3,17,.,TRBV10-3,.,TGTGCCATCAGTCGGGACCGGGACATTCTTAGCACAGATACGCAGTATTTT,CAISRDRDILSTDTQYF
TRBJ2-2,15,.,TRBV4-3,.,TGCGCCAGCAGCCAAGGCGGGCGGAACACCGGGGAGCTGTTTTTT,CASSQGGRNTGELFF
TRBJ1-6,15,.,TRBV3-1/TRBV3-2,.,TGTGCCAGCAGTCCCTCCCGGGGTGAAAATTCACCCCTCCACTTT,CASSPSRGENSPLHF
TRBJ1-2,14,.,TRBV25-1,.,TGTGCCAGCAGTGAAGTCGGGTTTTCCTATGGCTACACCTTC,CASSEVGFSYGYTF
TRBJ1-2,10,.,TRBV29-1,.,TGCAGCGTTCAGGGAGGAGGCTACACCTTC,CSVQGGGYTF
TRBJ1-2,13,.,TRBV19,once,TGTGCCAGTAGCACACCGTGGAACTATGGCTACACCTTC,CASSTPWNYGYTF
TRBJ1-5,16,.,TRBV7-9,.,TGTGCCAGCAGCTTAGCGGGGGGACGTAGCAATCAGCCCCAGCATTTT,CASSLAGGRSNQPQHF
TRBJ1-3,17,TRBD1,TRBV7-9,.,TGTGCCAGCAGCTCAACAGGGACAGGGAGCTCTGGAAACACCATATATTTT,CASSSTGTGSSGNTIYF
TRBJ2-3,15,.,TRBV7-7,.,TGTGCTAGCAGCTATCGTGGCGGGGCCGGAGATACGCAGTATTTT,CASSYRGGAGDTQYF
TRBJ2-7,14,TRBD2,TRBV7-2,.,TGTGCCAGCAGCTTAGGGGACTACTCCTACGAGCAGTACTTC,CASSLGDYSYEQYF
TRBJ2-7,14,.,TRBV6-2/TRBV6-3,.,TGTGCCAGCAGTTGGGGCAGACCGAGCTACGAGCAGTACTTC,CASSWGRPSYEQYF
TRBJ2-1,17,.,TRBV11-3,.,TGTGCCAGCAGCTTAGATAGTAGCGGCCCGCTTTGGGGTGAGCAGTTCTTC,CASSLDSSGPLWGEQFF
TRBJ2-7,14,TRBD2,TRBV4-1,.,TGCGCCAGCAGTCCCGGCGGGGGTAGGATGTTGCGGTACTTC,CASSPGGGRMLRYF
TRBJ1-5,15,.,TRBV19,.,TGTGCCAGTACCCCCGGCTGGAGACAGGATCAGCCCCAGCATTTT,CASTPGWRQDQPQHF
TRBJ2-1,12,.,TRBV30,.,TGTGCCTGGAGTCCCTCCGTCCCCCAGCAGTTCTTC,CAWSPSVPQQFF
TRBJ2-3,16,TRBD1,TRBV7-6,.,TGTGCCAGCAGCTTAGCGCGAGCAGGGGGCGCAGATACGCAGTATTTT,CASSLARAGGADTQYF
TRBJ1-2,14,TRBD1,TRBV6-5,.,TGTGCCAGCAGTTCCGGGACAGCCGCTACTGGCTACACCTTC,CASSSGTAATGYTF
TRBJ2-7,16,TRBD2,TRBV5-8,once,TGTGCCAGCAGCTCTCAGGGAGGGGCGGAAACCTACGAGCAGTACTTC,CASSSQGGAETYEQYF
TRBJ2-5,14,.,TRBV3-1/TRBV3-2,.,TGTGCCAGCAGCCAAGGGCGGGGGCGGAAGACCCAGTACTTC,CASSQGRGRKTQYF
TRBJ2-3,16,TRBD2,TRBV4-1,.,TGCGCCAGCAGCCAAGCCGGCGGGGGGGCCAAGGATACGCAGTATTTT,CASSQAGGGAKDTQYF
TRBJ2-5,16,TRBD2,TRBV7-6,.,TGTGCCAGCAGCCTAGGGCTCGCGGGAGGCAGGGAGACCCAGTACTTC,CASSLGLAGGRETQYF
TRBJ2-5,14,.,TRBV4-2,.,TGTGCCAGCAGCCAAGAGCCGAGGGGGGAGACCCAGTACTTC,CASSQEPRGETQYF
TRBJ1-6,14,TRBD1,TRBV18,.,TGTGCCAGCTCACCGTTGGGACAGTCGTCACCCCTCCACTTT,CASSPLGQSSPLHF
TRBJ1-5,14,.,TRBV27,.,TGTGCCAGCATTCCAGGCGGGGGCAATCAGCCCCAGCATTTT,CASIPGGGNQPQHF
TRBJ1-4,15,TRBD1,TRBV11-2,.,TGTGCCAGCAGCTTGACAGGGGGCGACTTTGAAAAACTGTTTTTT,CASSLTGGDFEKLFF
TRBJ2-1,16,TRBD2,TRBV24-1,.,TGTGCCACCAGTGATCCGGGGACTAGCGGGTTAGGTGAGCAGTTCTTC,CATSDPGTSGLGEQFF
TRBJ1-1,17,.,TRBV4-1,few,TGCGCCAGCAGCTTAGCAGGGTCATGGGTGGAGAACACTGAAGCTTTCTTT,CASSLAGSWVENTEAFF
TRBJ2-3,13,.,TRBV6-5,.,TGTGCCAGCACTAAGGCGGGCACAGATACGCAGTATTTT,CASTKAGTDTQYF
TRBJ1-2,14,.,TRBV5-1,.,TGCGCCAGCAGTCCCGGGCAAACGGGAGATGGCTACACCTTC,CASSPGQTGDGYTF
TRBJ1-6,14,.,TRBV9,.,TGTGCCAGCGGGGGGGTCTCCCCAACCTCACCCCTCCACTTT,CASGGVSPTSPLHF
TRBJ2-5,14,TRBD2,TRBV19,once,TGTGCCAGTAGTATAGCGGGGGGGCATGAGACCCAGTACTTC,CASSIAGGHETQYF
TRBJ2-2,16,TRBD1,TRBV4-1,once,TGCGCCAGCAGCCAAGTCGAGGGGGCCGACACCGGGGAGCTGTTTTTT,CASSQVEGADTGELFF
TRBJ2-3,14,TRBD1,TRBV5-6,.,TGTGCCAGCAGCTTTGGGACAGGGCGGGATACGCAGTATTTT,CASSFGTGRDTQYF
TRBJ2-2,15,.,TRBV11-2,.,TGTGCCAGCGTCGACCCGGGGGATAGCACCGGGGAGCTGTTTTTT,CASVDPGDSTGELFF
TRBJ2-1,14,TRBD1,TRBV27,.,TGTGCCAGCAGTTTGTACAGGGGTGTGGATGAGCAGTTCTTC,CASSLYRGVDEQFF
TRBJ2-1,15,TRBD1,TRBV30,.,TGTGCCTGGAGTGGTGACAGGGTCTCCTACAATGAGCAGTTCTTC,CAWSGDRVSYNEQFF
TRBJ1-2,11,.,TRBV20-1,.,TGCAGTGCTGTACACAGGAGTGGCTACACCTTC,CSAVHRSGYTF
TRBJ2-7,12,TRBD2,TRBV13,.,TGTGCCAGCGGGCGGGGGGACTACGAGCAGTACTTC,CASGRGDYEQYF